The 12 T cell receptor beta chains presented below share a single source sample, sequenced in a study of blood T cell repertoires in COVID-19. The protocol was immunoSEQ multiplex PCR, while the TCRdb copy is restricted to in-frame clones and leaves out a portion. The table lists under 200,000 clones, nearly 90% of them singletons. The sample was peripheral blood. The receptors shown here come from a man between 60 and 70 years old with active or convalescent COVID-19.

The gene calls are TRBV6-5 and TRBJ1-5, with a weak D call TRBD1 (5 bases). V lost 5 bases and J 5 bases, leaving 13 bases between the germline ends. Germline assignment: CDR1 MNHEY and CDR2 SVGAGI. The CDR3 has 14 residues. CDR3 sequence reads: CASSRGPIYQPQHF. The CDR3 coding sequence is TGTGCCAGCAGTAGGGGCCCGATCTATCAGCCCCAGCATTTT.

This clone came up a few times. The V gene is TRBV25-1, the J gene TRBJ1-3, with D possibly matching TRBD1 (5 bases). Trimming stripped 6 bases from V and 6 bases from J, with 9 bases between. The germline gives CDR1 MGHDK, CDR2 SYGVNS. This CDR3 has 12 residues. Here the CDR3 reads CASRQGVNTIYF. The CDR3 region has the DNA TGTGCCAGCAGGCAGGGTGTAAACACCATATATTTT.

The rearrangement links TRBV5-1 to TRBJ1-2; D gene uncertain. CDR3 length: 12 residues. Germline CDR1 is SGHRS and CDR2 is YFSETQ. Trimming took off 5 bases at V and 2 bases at J, with 7 bases between the two ends. DNA for the CDR3: TGCGCCAGCAGATTACAGAACTATGGCTACACCTTC. Its protein product is CASRLQNYGYTF.

The J gene is TRBJ2-7, the V gene TRBV2; 7 bases are a match to TRBD1. The V segment lost 7 bases and the J segment 1 base; nucleotides outside the gene matches: 1. The V gene's germline CDR1 is SNHLY and CDR2 FYNNEI. The CDR3 runs 12 residues. DNA for the CDR3: TGTGCCAGCAAGACAGGGTCCTACGAGCAGTACTTC. As protein: CASKTGSYEQYF.

DNA for the CDR3: TGTGCCACCAGTGGGTCGGGAGACAATGAGCAGTTCTTC. Translated: CATSGSGDNEQFF. The chain combines TRBV24-1 with TRBJ2-1, with TRBD2 as a possible D gene (6 bases). Germline V gene lookup returns CDR1 KGHDR and CDR2 SFDVKD. The V end was cut by 5 bases, the J end by 5 bases, with 9 bases between. This CDR3 is 13 amino acids long.

CDR3 sequence reads: CASSPTGNYEQYF. For the CDR3, the DNA is TGTGCCAGCAGCCCTACAGGGAACTACGAGCAGTACTTC. This chain connects TRBV5-5 to TRBJ2-7; TRBD1 is a possible D gene (6 bases). This CDR3 is 13 amino acids long. The germline gives CDR1 SGHKS, CDR2 YYEKEE (reference sequence). V lost 4 bases to trimming and J lost 3 bases, with 11 bases between them.

V usage is TRBV7-2 and J usage is TRBJ2-5, with 7 nucleotides matching TRBD1. The CDR3 sequence is 15 residues long. Germline lookup yields CDR1 SGHTA and CDR2 FQGNSA. The V and J ends lost 3 bases and 5 bases, in that order; junction bases with no gene match: 9. CDR3 sequence: CASSFSRGSGETQYF. CDR3 nucleotide sequence: TGTGCCAGCAGCTTCTCCAGGGGGTCGGGGGAGACCCAGTACTTC.

The chain carries TRBV18 and TRBJ1-1; 9 nucleotides agree with TRBD1. The CDR3 is 14 amino acids. Germline V gives CDR1 KGHSH, CDR2 LQKENI. V trimming: 3 bases; J trimming: 5 bases; junction bases outside the gene matches: 4. The CDR3 region is CASSPGQGVTEAFF. For the CDR3, the DNA is TGTGCCAGCTCACCGGGACAGGGAGTTACTGAAGCTTTCTTT.

The CDR3 protein is CASSAQGMNYGYTF. CDR3 DNA sequence: TGTGCCAGCAGTGCACAGGGGATGAACTATGGCTACACCTTC. V gene TRBV2 combines with J gene TRBJ1-2; 7 bases align to TRBD1. Germline CDR1 SNHLY, CDR2 FYNNEI. The V gene end was trimmed by 4 bases and the J gene end by 2 bases; junction bases not matched to a gene: 4. CDR3 length: 14 residues.

The chain is built from TRBV2 and TRBJ1-3, with 10 nucleotides matching TRBD1. The CDR3 length is 15 residues. With 6 bases clipped from V and 6 bases from J, the junction kept 8 bases outside the gene matches. Germline assignment: CDR1 SNHLY and CDR2 FYNNEI. CDR3 nucleotides: TGTGCCAGCAGAGCTGCCGGGACAGGGGAAAACACCATATATTTT. Amino acids: CASRAAGTGENTIYF.

The table lists this clone with a count of one. The rearrangement joins TRBV3-1 (or the pseudogene TRBV3-2) to TRBJ1-2, with a weak D call TRBD1 (6 bases). The V end lost 4 bases, the J end lost 6 bases, and 18 bases lay between the germline ends. The V gene's germline CDR1 is LGHDT and CDR2 YNNKEL (reference sequence). The CDR3 has 15 residues. DNA for the CDR3: TGTGCCAGCAGCCGAAGACCAGGGGCAGGGGATGGCTACACCTTC. Encoded protein: CASSRRPGAGDGYTF.

J is TRBJ1-1 and V is TRBV29-1, with a tentative D call TRBD1 (5 bases). Germline V lookup: CDR1 SQVTM, CDR2 ANQGSEA. The CDR3 has 13 amino acids. Trimming pared 5 bases from V and 2 bases from J, leaving 12 bases between. The CDR3 sequence is CSVSWTSNTEAFF. The CDR3 DNA follows: TGCAGCGTTTCCTGGACAAGTAACACTGAAGCTTTCTTT.